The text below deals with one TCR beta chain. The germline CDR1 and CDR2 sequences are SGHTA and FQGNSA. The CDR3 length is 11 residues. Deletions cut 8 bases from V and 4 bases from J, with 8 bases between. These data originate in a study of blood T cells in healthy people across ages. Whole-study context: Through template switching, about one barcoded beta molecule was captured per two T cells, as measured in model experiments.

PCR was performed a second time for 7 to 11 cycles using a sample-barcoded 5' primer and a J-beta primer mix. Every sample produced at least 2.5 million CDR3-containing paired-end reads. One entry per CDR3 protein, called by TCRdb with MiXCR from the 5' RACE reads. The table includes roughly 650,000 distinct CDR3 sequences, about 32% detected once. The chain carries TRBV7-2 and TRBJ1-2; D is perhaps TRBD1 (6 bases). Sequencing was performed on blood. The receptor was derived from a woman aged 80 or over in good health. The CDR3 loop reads CASVGGYGYTF. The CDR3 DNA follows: TGTGCCAGCGTAGGGGGCTATGGCTACACCTTC. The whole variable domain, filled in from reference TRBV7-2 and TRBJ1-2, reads GAGVSQSPSNKVTEKGKDVELRCDPISGHTALYWYRQSLGQGLEFLIYFQGNSAPDKSGLPSDRFSAERTGGSVSTLTIQRTQQEDSAVYLCASVGGYGYTFGSGTRLTVV.